One and the same sample provided the 27 T cell receptor beta chains below, sequenced in a study of blood T cell repertoires in COVID-19. Repertoires were generated with immunoSEQ multiplex PCR, while TCRdb's copy carries only in-frame clones and drops some. This sample has roughly 200,000 clones, with roughly 90% found just once. The sequencing input was PBMCs or T cells enriched from blood (not recorded which). The receptors were gathered from a woman in her twenties or thirties with acute COVID-19.

The rearrangement joins TRBV5-6 to TRBJ2-1; 7 positions match TRBD2. Germline V gene sequence: CDR1 SGHDT, CDR2 YYEEEE. Trimming at V came to 4 bases and at J to 7 bases, leaving 8 bases not matched to a gene. CDR3 size: 14 residues. CDR3 DNA sequence: TGTGCCAGCAGCCCGGGGGGACTTTTAAATGAGCAGTTCTTC. Its protein is CASSPGGLLNEQFF.

This clone has just a few counts. The chain links TRBV3-1 (or the pseudogene TRBV3-2) to TRBJ1-6; D not resolved. The V gene lost 3 bases and the J gene lost 12 bases, with 6 bases spanning the gap. The CDR3 has 11 residues. Per germline, CDR1 LGHDT and CDR2 YNNKEL (reference sequence). The CDR3, as DNA: TGTGCCAGCAGCCACAGAGGACCCCTCCACTTT. It specifies CASSHRGPLHF.

The chain has TRBV20-1 and TRBJ1-4, with D possibly TRBD1 on 6 matching bases. This CDR3 is 13 amino acids long. CDR1 DFQATT and CDR2 SNEGSKA come from the germline V gene (reference sequence). Trimming left V 3 bases short and J 8 bases short, with 13 bases between. The DNA for the CDR3 is TGCAGTGCTAGTCTACAGGGACTAGAAAAACTGTTTTTT. It encodes CSASLQGLEKLFF.

This chain connects TRBV19 to TRBJ1-6, with 12 positions matching TRBD1. The junction had 14 bases not matched to a gene; V was cut back by 3 bases and J by 5 bases. CDR3 length equals 20 residues. The germline V gene has CDR1 LNHDA and CDR2 SQIVND (reference sequence). CDR3 loop: CASSILRDRGRGVHNSPLHF. CDR3 DNA: TGTGCCAGTAGTATTCTCCGGGACAGGGGGCGCGGTGTCCATAATTCACCCCTCCACTTT.

The rearrangement joins TRBV10-3 to TRBJ1-1; 7 nucleotides align to TRBD1. Germline V CDR1 and CDR2: ENHRY, SYGVKD. V lost 6 bases and J lost 1; bases outside the gene matches: 5. There are 14 residues in the CDR3. CDR3 in DNA: TGTGCCATCAGGAGACAGGGTGAGAACACTGAAGCTTTCTTT. Its protein is CAIRRQGENTEAFF.

The CDR3 sequence: CASTTDREHNSPLHF. CDR3 coding DNA: TGTGCCAGCACCACGGACAGGGAGCATAATTCACCCCTCCACTTT. The chain carries TRBV6-5 and TRBJ1-6, with 8 bases identical to TRBD1. This CDR3 is built from 15 residues. Trimming cost V 7 bases and J 5 bases; bases outside gene matches: 7. Germline CDR1 is MNHEY and CDR2 is SVGAGI.

The gene calls are TRBV4-1 and TRBJ1-2, with D hard to call. CDR3 length: 13 residues. Germline V lookup: CDR1 MGHRA, CDR2 YSYEKL. Trimming removed 1 base at V and 4 bases at J, with 7 bases between. CDR3 nucleotides: TGCGCCAGCAGCCAAGTAAACGGCTATGGCTACACCTTC. This sequence encodes CASSQVNGYGYTF.

J is TRBJ2-5 and V is TRBV20-1, with 8 bases matching TRBD1. This CDR3 region has 18 residues. Losses at the gene ends were 5 bases for V and 5 bases for J; bases not matched to a gene: 22. Germline V gene lookup returns CDR1 DFQATT and CDR2 SNEGSKA (reference sequence). CDR3 sequence: CSARGRGPDRVAGETQYF. CDR3 sequence (DNA): TGCAGTGCTCGTGGAAGAGGTCCGGACAGGGTTGCAGGGGAGACCCAGTACTTC.

The chain links TRBV19 to TRBJ1-1, with D uncertain. Germline CDR1 LNHDA, CDR2 SQIVND (reference sequence). The V gene lost 8 bases and the J gene lost 1 base, with 14 bases spanning the gap. There are 14 residues in the CDR3. The CDR3 region is CASVDEVTNTEAFF. As DNA, the CDR3 is TGTGCCAGTGTAGATGAGGTGACGAACACTGAAGCTTTCTTT.

The chain employs TRBV4-3 and TRBJ2-1; unclear D gene. CDR1 is LGHNA, CDR2 YSLEER, per germline. This CDR3 is built from 18 residues. The germline V and J ends were trimmed by 0 bases and 0 bases, with 15 bases remaining between them. The CDR3 DNA reads as TGCGCCAGCAGCCAAGAGGATTGGGCCGAGAGCTCCTACAATGAGCAGTTCTTC. Amino acid sequence: CASSQEDWAESSYNEQFF.

This rearrangement joins TRBV28 to TRBJ2-1, with D possibly being TRBD1 (5 bases). The ends were cut back, 3 bases at V and 4 bases at J, with 10 bases in the middle. This CDR3 contains 14 residues. The germline V gene encodes CDR1 MDHEN and CDR2 SYDVKM. CDR3 DNA: TGTGCCAGCAGTTTCTATCAGGGTTACAATGAGCAGTTCTTC. Its protein product is CASSFYQGYNEQFF.

V is TRBV10-3 and J is TRBJ2-1; tentatively, D is TRBD2 (6 bases). This CDR3 is 14 amino acids long. V lost 4 bases and J 5 bases, leaving 12 bases between the germline ends. The germline V gene has CDR1 ENHRY and CDR2 SYGVKD. CDR3 bases: TGTGCCATCAGTGTTACGGGGGAGCACAATGAGCAGTTCTTC. Translating gives CAISVTGEHNEQFF.

V is TRBV7-9 and J is TRBJ2-2, with 7 bases aligning to TRBD1. Germline V gene data show CDR1 as SEHNR and CDR2 as FQNEAQ (reference sequence). Trimming took 5 bases from V and 7 from J; bases not matched to a gene: 4. The CDR3 has 13 residues. The CDR3 DNA follows: TGTGCCAGCAGCCGACAGGGAAACGGGGAGCTGTTTTTT. Translation: CASSRQGNGELFF.

The count of this clone is one. The chain joins TRBV19 to TRBJ1-1, with TRBD1 matching over 7 bases. The length of the CDR3 is 15 residues. Trimming removed 2 bases from V and 2 bases from J; junction bases left unmatched: 5. Germline CDR1 reads LNHDA; CDR2 reads SQIVND (reference sequence). Here the CDR3 reads CASSIRRDSNTEAFF. CDR3 DNA sequence: TGTGCCAGTAGTATAAGACGGGACAGCAACACTGAAGCTTTCTTT. Full variable domain (rest looked up from reference TRBV19 and TRBJ1-1): DGGITQSPKYLFRKEGQNVTLSCEQNLNHDAMYWYRQDPGQGLRLIYYSQIVNDFQKGDIAEGYSVSREKKESFPLTVTSAQKNPTAFYLCASSIRRDSNTEAFFGQGTRLTVV.

The CDR3 is CASSWGGYTEAFF. For the CDR3, the DNA is TGTGCCAGCAGTTGGGGGGGGTACACTGAAGCTTTCTTT. The chain joins TRBV6-5 to TRBJ1-1, with D possibly being TRBD1 (5 bases). Germline V gene lookup returns CDR1 MNHEY and CDR2 SVGAGI. V was shortened by 4 bases and J by 3 bases, with 9 bases between the two germline ends. The CDR3 totals 13 residues.

The chain links TRBV5-4 to TRBJ2-1, with 7 bases fitting TRBD2. The CDR3 covers 16 residues. Germline CDR1 and CDR2: SGHNT and YYREEE (reference sequence). After removal of 2 bases from V and 8 bases from J, the junction contained 13 bases not matched to a gene. CDR3 residues: CASSFPSGKREDEQFF. Here the CDR3 DNA reads TGTGCCAGCAGCTTTCCTAGCGGAAAAAGAGAAGATGAGCAGTTCTTC. Using reference TRBV5-4 and TRBJ2-1 for the parts outside the CDR3, the full variable domain is ETGVTQSPTHLIKTRGQQVTLRCSSQSGHNTVSWYQQALGQGPQFIFQYYREEENGRGNFPPRFSGLQFPNYSSELNVNALELDDSALYLCASSFPSGKREDEQFFGPGTRLTVL.

V and J are TRBV7-3 and TRBJ2-3; tentatively, D is TRBD1 (6 bases). CDR3 length: 15 amino acids. Germline V gives CDR1 SGHTA, CDR2 FQGTGA. The ends were cut back, 2 bases at V and 3 bases at J, with 12 bases in the middle. The CDR3 reads CASSLGGEITDTQYF. In DNA, the CDR3 is TGTGCCAGCAGCTTAGGGGGCGAGATAACAGATACGCAGTATTTT.

The CDR3 region has the DNA TGTGCCAGCAGTCACCGACTCCAGGGGGTGGACACCATATATTTT. Protein product: CASSHRLQGVDTIYF. The J gene is TRBJ1-3, the V gene TRBV25-1; 7 nucleotides agree with TRBD1. CDR1 and CDR2 (germline): MGHDK, SYGVNS. This CDR3 has 15 amino acids. With V trimmed by 5 bases and J by 8 bases, 12 bases remained unmatched.

This sequence joins TRBV6-2 or TRBV6-3 and TRBJ2-5; D uncertain. Between the trimmed V and J ends, which lost 6 bases and 3 bases, there was a span of 8 bases. The germline V gene has CDR1 MNHEY and CDR2 SVGEGT. The CDR3 totals 12 residues. The DNA for the CDR3 is TGTGCCAGCAGCCCGGCGGAAGAGACCCAGTACTTC. Protein: CASSPAEETQYF.

The chain carries TRBV2 and TRBJ1-4, with 7 bases fitting TRBD1. V shed 4 bases and J 5 bases; nucleotides not matched to a gene: 4. Germline V gives CDR1 SNHLY, CDR2 FYNNEI. The CDR3 length is 14 residues. CDR3 sequence reads: CASSGDSFNEKLFF. The CDR3 region has the DNA TGTGCCAGCAGTGGGGACAGCTTCAATGAAAAACTGTTTTTT.

This sequence joins TRBV30 and TRBJ1-1; no clear D. Trimming took 8 bases from V and 2 from J, leaving 12 bases between them. This CDR3 is built from 12 residues. Germline V gene lookup returns CDR1 GTSNPN and CDR2 SVGIG (reference sequence). The CDR3 protein is CAGPGINTEAFF. CDR3 DNA sequence: TGTGCCGGTCCGGGAATTAACACTGAAGCTTTCTTT.

The chain has TRBV7-9 and TRBJ2-3; 9 bases are shared with TRBD1. J lost 1 base, V lost 5 bases, and 10 bases had no gene match. This CDR3 spans 17 amino acids. The V gene's germline CDR1 is SEHNR and CDR2 FQNEAQ (reference sequence). The CDR3 reads CASSLLNRGLGTDTQYF. The CDR3 DNA reads TGTGCCAGCAGCCTATTAAACAGGGGGCTAGGCACAGATACGCAGTATTTT. Full variable domain (rest looked up from reference TRBV7-9 and TRBJ2-3): DTGVSQNPRHKITKRGQNVTFRCDPISEHNRLYWYRQTLGQGPEFLTYFQNEAQLEKSRLLSDRFSAERPKGSFSTLEIQRTEQGDSAMYLCASSLLNRGLGTDTQYFGPGTRLTVL.

This chain uses TRBV27 with TRBJ2-5, with D possibly TRBD2 on 6 matching bases. Germline assignment: CDR1 MNHEY and CDR2 SMNVEV (reference sequence). The CDR3 is 14 amino acids. V was clipped by 2 bases and J by 5 bases, with 12 bases between them. Here the CDR3 reads CASSLVGGRETQYF. The CDR3 coding sequence is TGTGCCAGCAGTTTAGTGGGGGGTCGGGAGACCCAGTACTTC.

The rearrangement joins TRBV27 to TRBJ1-6; no firm D call. CDR3 length equals 13 residues. V lost 2 bases, J lost 7 bases, and 6 bases lay in between. Germline V gives CDR1 MNHEY, CDR2 SMNVEV (reference sequence). CDR3 sequence reads: CASSLQANSPLHF. The CDR3 DNA reads TGTGCCAGCAGTTTACAGGCGAATTCACCCCTCCACTTT.

A remark on this clone: Other DNA sequences within the sample encode an identical CDR3. The chain uses TRBV4-1 and TRBJ1-2; D ambiguous. V was cut by 0 bases and J by 4 bases, with 6 bases left in between. Germline V lookup: CDR1 MGHRA, CDR2 YSYEKL. This CDR3 contains 13 residues. The CDR3 sequence is CASSQEGGYGYTF. CDR3 in DNA: TGCGCCAGCAGCCAAGAAGGCGGCTATGGCTACACCTTC.

The genes are TRBV6-5 and TRBJ1-3; D perhaps matches TRBD1 (5 bases). Trimming cost V 9 bases and J 8 bases, with 8 bases left between them. Germline assignment: CDR1 MNHEY and CDR2 SVGAGI. The CDR3 loop spans 10 amino acids. The CDR3 coding sequence is TGTGCCAGTAGGGGTTACACCATATATTTT. Translation gives CASRGYTIYF.

This clone was counted between two and nine times. V usage is TRBV28 and J usage is TRBJ1-2, with 10 positions matching TRBD1. This CDR3 is built from 17 residues. J was trimmed by 0 bases and V by 0 bases; bases with no gene match: 4. Germline CDR1 is MDHEN and CDR2 is SYDVKM. DNA of the CDR3: TGTGCCAGCAGTTTATGGGACAGGGGGGTAGCTAACTATGGCTACACCTTC. Protein sequence: CASSLWDRGVANYGYTF.